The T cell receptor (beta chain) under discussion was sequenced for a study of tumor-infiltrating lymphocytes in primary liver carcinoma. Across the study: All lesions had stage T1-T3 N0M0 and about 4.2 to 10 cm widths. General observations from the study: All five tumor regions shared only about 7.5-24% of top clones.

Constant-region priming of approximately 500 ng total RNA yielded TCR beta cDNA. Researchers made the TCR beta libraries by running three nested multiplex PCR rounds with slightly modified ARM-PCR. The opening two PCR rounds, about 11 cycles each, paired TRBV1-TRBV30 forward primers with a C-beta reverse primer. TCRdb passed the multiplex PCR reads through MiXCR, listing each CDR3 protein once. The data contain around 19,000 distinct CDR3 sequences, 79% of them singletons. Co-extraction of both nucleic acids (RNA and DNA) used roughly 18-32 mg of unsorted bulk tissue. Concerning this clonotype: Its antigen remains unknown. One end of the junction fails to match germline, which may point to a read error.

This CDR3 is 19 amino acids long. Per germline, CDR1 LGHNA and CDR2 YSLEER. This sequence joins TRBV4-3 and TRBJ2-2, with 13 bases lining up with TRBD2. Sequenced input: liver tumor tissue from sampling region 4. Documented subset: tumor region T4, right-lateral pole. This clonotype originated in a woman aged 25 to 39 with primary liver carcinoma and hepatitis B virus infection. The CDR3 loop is CAGSLLAGGPRSNTGELFF. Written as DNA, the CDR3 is TGCGCCGGCAGCTTACTAGCGGGAGGGCCCCGCTCGAACACCGGGGAGCTGTTTTTT.